The clone carrying this T cell receptor beta chain came up many times. Its cognate antigen is unknown. From about 0.4 ug of RNA, a library with molecular barcoded alpha/delta and beta/gamma adaptors was made. One entry per CDR3 protein, called by TCRdb with MiXCR from the reads. Of approximately 140,000 distinct CDR3 sequences listed, 13% are singletons. CDR3 length equals 15 residues. V lost 0 bases to trimming and J lost 6 bases; unmatched junction nucleotides: 6. Germline V gene lookup returns CDR1 SGHVS and CDR2 FQNEAQ. The data stem from a study of read filtering for tumor transcriptome and immune sequencing. Whole-study context: Mean patient age was roughly 66 years, range about 47 to 85; 17 male, 14 female. By R-ISS, stages I, II and III held approximately 8, 16 and 7 patients. Study-wide points: This fraction held mixed bone marrow immune cells after CD138-negative sorting. IR-seq captured clonotypes deeper and more reliably than RNA-seq.

Sequencing used a population of CD138-negative cells sorted from bone marrow. This sequence was found in a donor at least 40 years old with multiple myeloma. The chain recombines TRBV7-8 with TRBJ1-1; 8 positions match TRBD1. The CDR3 sequence is CASSLALDRGAEAFF. For the CDR3, the DNA is TGTGCCAGCAGCTTAGCTCTCGACAGGGGCGCTGAAGCTTTCTTT. Full variable domain (missing parts from reference TRBV7-8 and TRBJ1-1): GAGVSQSPRYKVAKRGQDVALRCDPISGHVSLFWYQQALGQGPEFLTYFQNEAQLDKSGLPSDRFFAERPEGSVSTLKIQRTQQEDSAVYLCASSLALDRGAEAFFGQGTRLTVV.